These 3 T cell receptor beta chains were all obtained from the same sample, sequenced in a study of blood T cells in healthy people across ages. The authors ran a second PCR of 7 to 11 cycles using a sample-barcoded 5' primer and a J-beta primer mix. TCRdb re-analysed the 5' RACE reads in MiXCR, keeping a single row per CDR3 protein. This sample has roughly 1,500,000 distinct CDR3 sequences, with 42% found just once. What was sequenced was blood. These receptors were collected from a woman aged 18-29 years in good health.

This chain links TRBV25-1 with TRBJ2-7; D remains unclear. The assigned J gene may be wrong: the sequence end matches TRBJ2-4 better. Germline CDR1 reads MGHDK; CDR2 reads SYGVNS. The CDR3 is made up of 14 amino acids. CDR3 residues: CASSEVDSPTIQYF. CDR3 in DNA: TGTGCCAGCAGTGAAGTAGATAGCCCCACCATTCAGTACTTC.

V gene TRBV7-2 combines with J gene TRBJ2-7; the match to TRBD2 covers 7 bases. In germline, CDR1 is SGHTA, CDR2 FQGNSA. The CDR3 runs to 19 residues. V gave up 4 bases and J gave up 0 bases; unmatched junction bases: 18. The CDR3 here is CASSYLGGRGLKYSYEQYF. The CDR3 DNA is TGTGCCAGCAGCTATCTGGGCGGGAGAGGACTAAAATACTCCTACGAGCAGTACTTC.

This clonotype was recorded at least ten times. This chain joins TRBV27 and TRBJ2-5; D perhaps matches TRBD1 (6 bases). V was pared by 6 bases and J by 4 bases, with 12 bases between. Germline loops: CDR1 MNHEY, CDR2 SMNVEV (reference sequence). The CDR3 is 13 residues long. The CDR3 DNA sequence: TGTGCCAGCAGCCCACAGGGTAGAGAGACCCAGTACTTC. It translates to CASSPQGRETQYF.